The 21 T cell receptor beta chains reported below all come from one sample, sequenced in a study of cytomegalovirus exposure and HLA in healthy donors. The PCR employed 60 Vbeta primers together with 13 Jbeta primers. Clones were sequenced by immunoSEQ multiplex PCR, and TCRdb holds only the in-frame ones, with some missing. The clone table shows roughly 64,000 clones, with the ten largest holding about 4%. The sequenced sample was PBMCs. The receptors stem from a woman younger than 30 in good health and CMV-seronegative.

The chain recombines TRBV5-1 with TRBJ2-3; 7 bases are a match to TRBD1. The CDR3 has 15 residues. Germline CDR1 reads SGHRS; CDR2 reads YFSETQ. The junction had 11 bases not matched to a gene; V was cut back by 6 bases and J by 4 bases. CDR3 DNA: TGCGCCAGCACGACTACAGGGGCGCGGGCAGATACGCAGTATTTT. Translation gives CASTTTGARADTQYF.

The chain couples TRBV30 to TRBJ2-3; 8 positions match TRBD2. Per the germline V gene, CDR1 is GTSNPN and CDR2 is SVGIG (reference sequence). Trimming at V came to 1 base and at J to 5 bases, leaving 8 bases not matched to a gene. The CDR3 consists of 15 residues. Written as DNA, the CDR3 is TGTGCCTGGAGTGGGCCCGGGGGGGCCAAAGATACGCAGTATTTT. It is translated as CAWSGPGGAKDTQYF.

Here the CDR3 reads CAWKGGVIRGRTQIYNEQFF. Here the CDR3 DNA reads TGTGCCTGGAAAGGAGGAGTAATTCGGGGTCGAACACAGATCTACAATGAGCAGTTCTTC. The genes are TRBV30 and TRBJ2-1; weak D call: TRBD2 (5 bases). The CDR3 is 20 amino acids. The germline V gene encodes CDR1 GTSNPN and CDR2 SVGIG (reference sequence). The V gene lost 4 bases and the J gene lost 3 bases, with 31 bases spanning the gap.

V is TRBV9 and J is TRBJ1-5; D not resolved. Germline V gives CDR1 SGDLS, CDR2 YYNGEE. This CDR3 has 15 amino acids. Between the trimmed V and J ends, which lost 1 base and 4 bases, there was a span of 12 bases. The CDR3 region is CASSVSGVPNQPQHF. The DNA for the CDR3 is TGTGCCAGCAGCGTAAGTGGAGTCCCAAATCAGCCCCAGCATTTT.

The chain links TRBV7-9 to TRBJ2-7; TRBD1 matches 9 bases. The J segment lost 5 bases and the V segment lost 4 bases, leaving 12 bases of the junction unmatched. CDR3 size: 16 residues. CDR1 SEHNR and CDR2 FQNEAQ come from the germline V gene (reference sequence). The chain's CDR3 is CASSSPRGTGTNEQYF. The CDR3 DNA follows: TGTGCCAGCAGCTCGCCTCGGGGGACAGGGACAAACGAGCAGTACTTC. Full variable domain (outside the CDR3, taken from reference TRBV7-9 and TRBJ2-7): DTGVSQNPRHKITKRGQNVTFRCDPISEHNRLYWYRQTLGQGPEFLTYFQNEAQLEKSRLLSDRFSAERPKGSFSTLEIQRTEQGDSAMYLCASSSPRGTGTNEQYFGPGTRLTVT.

V gene TRBV5-1 combines with J gene TRBJ2-1, with 9 nucleotides matching TRBD2. The ends lost 5 bases at V and 2 bases at J; junction bases unmatched: 20. CDR1 and CDR2 from the germline V gene are SGHRS and YFSETQ. CDR3 length: 20 amino acids. The CDR3 coding sequence is TGCGCCAGCAGAGATGGGGGGTCAATGCGGGGGGGCTTGCCCTACAATGAGCAGTTCTTC. It yields the protein CASRDGGSMRGGLPYNEQFF.

The chain links TRBV2 to TRBJ2-5; TRBD2 might be the D (6 bases). Germline V gene lookup returns CDR1 SNHLY and CDR2 FYNNEI. V shed 2 bases and J shed 1 base, with 8 bases lying between them. This CDR3 is built from 14 residues. The CDR3 sequence is CASSETRGQETQYF. The CDR3 DNA reads as TGTGCCAGCAGTGAAACGCGGGGCCAAGAGACCCAGTACTTC.

The chain carries TRBV19 and TRBJ1-1; D remains unclear. The CDR3 totals 14 residues. The germline CDR1 and CDR2 sequences are LNHDA and SQIVND (reference sequence). Trimming removed 3 bases from V and 1 base from J, with 9 bases in between. The CDR3 DNA reads as TGTGCCAGTAGTATCAGGCAGCAGAACACTGAAGCTTTCTTT. This encodes CASSIRQQNTEAFF.

The chain has TRBV5-1 and TRBJ2-5; a possible D gene is TRBD1 (5 bases). The CDR3 extends over 15 amino acids. CDR1 SGHRS and CDR2 YFSETQ come from the germline V gene. The V end was cut by 0 bases, the J end by 3 bases, with 12 bases between. CDR3 bases: TGCGCCAGCAGCTTGGGTTCAGGGATGGAAGAGACCCAGTACTTC. Its protein is CASSLGSGMEETQYF.

Details on this clone: An end of the junction differs from the germline gene, which may be a read error. The chain recombines TRBV27 with TRBJ1-1; D possibly corresponds to TRBD1 (6 bases). Germline values: CDR1 MNHEY, CDR2 SMNVEV (reference sequence). The CDR3 is 14 residues long. CDR3 protein: CASSLSRDITEAFF. The CDR3 nucleotides are TGTGCCAGTAGTTTATCGAGGGACATCACTGAAGCTTTCTTT.

The V and J genes are TRBV25-1 and TRBJ1-3, with TRBD1 as a possible D gene (5 bases). The CDR3 sequence is 16 residues long. CDR1 is MGHDK, CDR2 SYGVNS, per germline. V lost 9 bases to trimming and J lost 4 bases, with 22 bases between them. CDR3 nucleotide sequence: TGTGCCAGTTATAGAAAGAGGGGAGGGATAGGAAACACCATATATTTT. It codes for CASYRKRGGIGNTIYF.

This chain links TRBV30 with TRBJ2-3; D perhaps matches TRBD1 (6 bases). Per the germline V gene, CDR1 is GTSNPN and CDR2 is SVGIG (reference sequence). The CDR3 sequence is 14 residues long. Trimming left V 2 bases short and J 6 bases short, with 15 bases between. The CDR3 DNA is TGTGCCTGGAGTCCAGGGGATGCCGGGGATACGCAGTATTTT. This translates into CAWSPGDAGDTQYF. Together with reference TRBV30 and TRBJ2-3, the CDR3 gives the full variable domain: SQTIHQWPATLVQPVGSPLSLECTVEGTSNPNLYWYRQAAGRGLQLLFYSVGIGQISSEVPQNLSASRPQDRQFILSSKKLLLSDSGFYLCAWSPGDAGDTQYFGPGTRLTVL.

The V gene is TRBV4-2, the J gene TRBJ2-7, with 9 bases identical to TRBD2. V shed 0 bases, J shed 3 bases, and the junction held 6 bases outside the gene matches. CDR1 is LGHNA and CDR2 is YNFKEQ in the germline V gene. This CDR3 has 16 residues. Here the CDR3 reads CASSQDGGTSLYEQYF. CDR3 DNA: TGTGCCAGCAGCCAAGATGGGGGGACTAGCCTCTACGAGCAGTACTTC.

The rearrangement joins TRBV28 to TRBJ1-5; D perhaps matches TRBD1 (5 bases). V was pared by 4 bases and J by 2 bases, with 24 bases between. This CDR3 is 19 amino acids long. From germline, CDR1 is MDHEN and CDR2 SYDVKM. CDR3 bases: TGTGCCAGCAGTTCCCGCCAGACGGTGTTACAAGGGGGCAATCAGCCCCAGCATTTT. Translating it yields CASSSRQTVLQGGNQPQHF.

V is TRBV5-6 and J is TRBJ2-7; 9 bases are shared with TRBD1. This CDR3 spans 14 amino acids. V lost 0 bases, J lost 2 bases, and 0 bases stayed unmatched. Germline-derived CDR1 and CDR2 are SGHDT and YYEEEE. The CDR3 DNA follows: TGTGCCAGCAGCTTGGGGACAGGGGCCTACGAGCAGTACTTC. This encodes CASSLGTGAYEQYF.

The chain couples TRBV9 to TRBJ2-7; 9 bases fit TRBD2. J was trimmed by 6 bases and V by 1 base; bases with no gene match: 11. The length of the CDR3 is 16 residues. Germline V lookup: CDR1 SGDLS, CDR2 YYNGEE. The CDR3 loop reads CASSVTPLTSGFEQYF. CDR3 nucleotide sequence: TGTGCCAGCAGCGTAACCCCCCTAACTAGCGGGTTCGAGCAGTACTTC.

The V gene is TRBV20-1, the J gene TRBJ1-2, with no clear D. The length of the CDR3 is 11 residues. CDR1 is DFQATT, CDR2 SNEGSKA, per germline (reference sequence). V dropped 5 bases and J dropped 9 bases, with 13 bases sitting between them. The DNA for the CDR3 is TGCAGTGCTGCATCCCCGGGGAGCTACACCTTC. Translated, it gives CSAASPGSYTF.

This chain uses TRBV19 with TRBJ1-2; the D is unclear. V was cut by 7 bases and J by 6 bases, with 15 bases left in between. Germline V CDR1 and CDR2: LNHDA, SQIVND (reference sequence). This CDR3 comprises 13 residues. CDR3 sequence: CASTGREFNGYTF. CDR3 nucleotides: TGTGCCAGTACGGGTCGGGAATTTAATGGCTACACCTTC. Full variable domain (outside the CDR3, taken from reference TRBV19 and TRBJ1-2): DGGITQSPKYLFRKEGQNVTLSCEQNLNHDAMYWYRQDPGQGLRLIYYSQIVNDFQKGDIAEGYSVSREKKESFPLTVTSAQKNPTAFYLCASTGREFNGYTFGSGTRLTVV.

Concerning this clone: One end of the junction does not line up with germline, which may come from a read error. CDR3 DNA sequence: TGTGCCAGCTCACCACGGGGGCAGGGACAGAACACTGAAGATTTCTTT. It is translated as CASSPRGQGQNTEDFF. The genes are TRBV18 and TRBJ1-1; 7 nucleotides match TRBD1. CDR3 length: 16 residues. Germline V CDR1 and CDR2: KGHSH, LQKENI. Full variable domain (remainder filled in from reference TRBV18 and TRBJ1-1): NAGVMQNPRHLVRRRGQEARLRCSPMKGHSHVYWYRQLPEEGLKFMVYLQKENIIDESGMPKERFSAEFPKEGPSILRIQQVVRGDSAAYFCASSPRGQGQNTEDFFGQGTRLTVV.

The chain carries TRBV21-1 and TRBJ2-3; the table's D call, TRBD2, has no DNA check behind it. TRBV21-1 counts as a pseudogene. This CDR3 has 14 amino acids. The CDR3 nucleotides read TGTGCCAGCAGCAAAGAGGCGGGCCCCAGAGCACAGTATTTT. Its protein product is CASSKEAGPRAQYF.

CDR3 sequence (DNA): TGTGCCTGGAGCAAACCGGGAACTAATGAAAAACTGTTTTTT. This encodes CAWSKPGTNEKLFF. The gene calls are TRBV30 and TRBJ1-4; D not resolved. With 3 bases removed from V and 1 base from J, the gap between germline ends came to 9 bases. The CDR3 consists of 14 residues. Germline loops: CDR1 GTSNPN, CDR2 SVGIG (reference sequence).